A single sample gave rise to the 8 T cell receptor beta chains below, sequenced in a study of blood T cell repertoires in COVID-19. Measured with immunoSEQ multiplex PCR; TCRdb has only the in-frame clones, and not every one. Found here are about 120,000 clones, 70% to 90% of them singletons; the top ten hold more than 0.9%. The sequenced material came from peripheral blood. These receptors were taken from a woman of 80 years or more with acute or convalescent COVID-19.

The chain has TRBV9 and TRBJ2-5; D may be TRBD2 (6 bases). The ends were cut back, 0 bases at V and 5 bases at J, with 8 bases in the middle. The CDR3 loop spans 13 amino acids. Germline V CDR1 and CDR2: SGDLS, YYNGEE. The CDR3 here is CASSVGGGETQYF. The CDR3 DNA is TGTGCCAGCAGCGTAGGAGGAGGGGAGACCCAGTACTTC.

The CDR3, as DNA: TGTGCCAGCAGTTGGGACTTAGAAGATACGCAGTATTTT. This translates into CASSWDLEDTQYF. The genes are TRBV27 and TRBJ2-3; D is perhaps TRBD2 (6 bases). Germline loops: CDR1 MNHEY, CDR2 SMNVEV (reference sequence). CDR3 length: 13 amino acids. Trimming removed 4 bases at V and 5 bases at J, with 10 bases between.

This clone was recorded only once. This sequence joins TRBV7-2 and TRBJ1-2; D unclear. The V end lost 6 bases, the J end lost 4 bases, and 15 bases lay between the germline ends. The CDR3 is 14 residues long. Germline-derived CDR1 and CDR2 are SGHTA and FQGNSA. The CDR3 DNA reads as TGTGCCAGCAGTCCTAGCAGTGAGAGCTATGGCTACACCTTC. Its protein is CASSPSSESYGYTF.

V gene TRBV5-6 combines with J gene TRBJ1-2; 9 nucleotides line up with TRBD1. From germline, CDR1 is SGHDT and CDR2 YYEEEE. The CDR3 covers 14 residues. With V trimmed by 4 bases and J by 3 bases, 4 bases remained unmatched. The CDR3 sequence is CASSPQGADYGYTF. The CDR3, as DNA: TGTGCCAGCAGCCCACAGGGGGCTGACTATGGCTACACCTTC.

This chain links TRBV19 with TRBJ2-2, with TRBD1 matching over 9 bases. The V and J ends lost 0 bases and 7 bases, in that order; junction bases with no gene match: 6. Germline CDR1 is LNHDA and CDR2 is SQIVND (reference sequence). The CDR3 covers 16 residues. This chain's CDR3 is CASSIEDRGYSGELFF. DNA of the CDR3: TGTGCCAGTAGTATAGAGGACAGGGGATATAGCGGGGAGCTGTTTTTT.

This chain connects TRBV21-1 to TRBJ1-4; the D call in the table, TRBD1, was not verified against the DNA. TRBV21-1 is listed as a pseudogene. The CDR3 runs to 18 residues. The DNA of the CDR3 is TGTGCCAGCAGCTCCCACGACAGGCCTCAATGGACTAATGAAAAACTGTTTTTT. Its translation: CASSSHDRPQWTNEKLFF.

This chain connects TRBV28 to TRBJ2-3; 11 bases fit TRBD2. Germline V CDR1 and CDR2: MDHEN, SYDVKM. The V segment lost 1 base and the J segment 5 bases; nucleotides outside the gene matches: 2. There are 15 residues in the CDR3. Here the CDR3 DNA reads TGTGCCAGCAGTTTATTTAGCGGGGGGGGAGATACGCAGTATTTT. Encoded protein: CASSLFSGGGDTQYF.

V usage is TRBV6-2 or TRBV6-3 and J usage is TRBJ2-7, with D perhaps TRBD2 (6 bases). The CDR3 covers 15 residues. From germline, CDR1 is MNHEY and CDR2 SVGEGT. V was pared by 6 bases and J by 2 bases, with 17 bases between. The CDR3 nucleotides are TGTGCCAGCAGCCCGAGCCCCGGAGGGACCTACGAGCAGTACTTC. Protein product: CASSPSPGGTYEQYF.